This TCR beta chain was captured by sequencing in a study of T cells in Graves' hyperthyroidism and ophthalmopathy. From RNA transcripts, TCR beta CDR3 regions were amplified. RT-PCR in the first round (using the HTBI primer set) targeted the TCR CDR3. TCRdb re-called the multiplex PCR reads through MiXCR, storing one row per CDR3 protein. The sample includes about 480,000 distinct CDR3 sequences, around a quarter seen only once; the top ten take around 11%. Germline-derived CDR1 and CDR2 are SQVTM and ANQGSEA. The length of the CDR3 is 11 residues. Between the trimmed V and J ends, which lost 8 bases and 2 bases, there was a span of 9 bases.

This TCR derives from a woman aged 25 to 45 with Graves' ophthalmopathy. V and J are TRBV29-1 and TRBJ2-5; D gene uncertain. Sequenced: blood. The CDR3 loop is CSFLPQETQYF. CDR3 bases: TGCAGCTTCCTGCCACAAGAGACCCAGTACTTC.